The entry below gives a single TCR beta chain sequence along with its context. The antigen remains undetermined. The sample is drawn from a study of monozygotic twins with inflammatory bowel disease. Each sample's cDNA came from eight separate reactions. TCRdb processed the 5' RACE reads again and assigns one entry to each CDR3 protein, with no DNA. Its table records some 300,000 distinct CDR3 sequences. Study results and caveats: The data gave no support to a single strong IBD-associated signal or clonotype.

This CDR3 is 15 amino acids long. Germline CDR1 and CDR2: MNHEY and SVGAGI. The V gene is TRBV6-5, the J gene TRBJ2-7; the D call of TRBD1 rests on TCRdb alone, since no DNA is present to check it. The clonotype was recovered from a human donor with ulcerative colitis or Crohn's disease, or a healthy co-twin of an affected twin (not recorded which). Sequencing used blood. This CDR3 reads CASSYFSGTGPEQYF.